Below, 18 T cell receptor beta chains from the same sample are listed, as sequenced in a study of T-cell memory formation after mild COVID-19. Each CDR3 protein gets one entry after TCRdb re-called the 5' RACE reads with MiXCR. The sample yields 300,000 to 400,000 distinct CDR3 sequences, roughly 15% seen once. Sequencing used PBMCs or a T cell subset sorted from them (not recorded which). The receptors come from a young man who had mild COVID-19 (a few samples of this study predate the infection). Cell type and time point are not known.

CDR3 in DNA: TGTGCCAGCAGCGCCACAGGGGGCTCTGGAAACACCATATATTTT. The encoded protein is CASSATGGSGNTIYF. This chain uses TRBV9 with TRBJ1-3, with 8 bases identical to TRBD1. Germline CDR1 is SGDLS and CDR2 is YYNGEE. This CDR3 has 15 amino acids. After removal of 3 bases from V and 0 bases from J, the junction contained 2 bases not matched to a gene.

V and J are TRBV9 and TRBJ1-2, with TRBD1 matching over 9 bases. Trimming took 4 bases from V and 8 from J; bases not matched to a gene: 12. This CDR3 has 15 amino acids. Per the germline V gene, CDR1 is SGDLS and CDR2 is YYNGEE. The CDR3, as DNA: TGTGCCAGCAGCCCGACGGGACAGGGTACTACCGGCTACACCTTC. The encoded protein is CASSPTGQGTTGYTF.

The chain recombines TRBV15 with TRBJ2-7, with D unresolved. Germline-derived CDR1 and CDR2 are LNHNV and YYDKDF (reference sequence). CDR3 length equals 15 residues. The germline V and J ends were trimmed by 0 bases and 3 bases, with 12 bases remaining between them. In DNA, the CDR3 is TGTGCCACCAGCAGAGACCCCCGGTATGGCTACGAGCAGTACTTC. Protein sequence: CATSRDPRYGYEQYF.

Only a few counts were recorded for this clonotype. The J gene is TRBJ2-7, the V gene TRBV20-1; perhaps TRBD1 as D (6 bases). Germline V gene data show CDR1 as DFQATT and CDR2 as SNEGSKA (reference sequence). Trimming stripped 7 bases from V and 7 bases from J, with 17 bases between. The CDR3 spans 12 residues. The CDR3 DNA reads TGCAGTGGTATCAACAGGGTCCGGGAGCAGTACTTC. Residues: CSGINRVREQYF.

The chain recombines TRBV13 with TRBJ2-3; D gene unclear. Trimming took off 5 bases at V and 4 bases at J, with 7 bases between the two ends. The CDR3 length is 12 residues. Germline V gives CDR1 PRHDT, CDR2 FYEKMQ (reference sequence). The CDR3 reads CASSGSADTQYF. The CDR3 DNA follows: TGTGCCAGCAGCGGGTCTGCAGATACGCAGTATTTT.

V is TRBV4-1 and J is TRBJ1-5, with D perhaps TRBD1 (5 bases). The V and J ends lost 4 bases and 4 bases respectively, with 17 bases between them. The CDR3 has 16 amino acids. From germline, CDR1 is MGHRA and CDR2 YSYEKL. DNA for the CDR3: TGCGCCAGCAGCCCATACGGGACGGACGGTAATCAGCCCCAGCATTTT. The encoded protein is CASSPYGTDGNQPQHF.

This chain uses TRBV2 with TRBJ1-5; D is perhaps TRBD1 (5 bases). Germline CDR1 and CDR2: SNHLY and FYNNEI. The V and J ends lost 6 bases and 0 bases respectively, with 12 bases between them. This CDR3 comprises 15 residues. CDR3 DNA: TGTGCCAGCAGGGTTGGGGCACCTAGCAATCAGCCCCAGCATTTT. Protein product: CASRVGAPSNQPQHF. Together with reference TRBV2 and TRBJ1-5, the CDR3 gives the full variable domain: EPEVTQTPSHQVTQMGQEVILRCVPISNHLYFYWYRQILGQKVEFLVSFYNNEISEKSEIFDDQFSVERPDGSNFTLKIRSTKLEDSAMYFCASRVGAPSNQPQHFGDGTRLSIL.

This clonotype was seen a few times. The chain links TRBV2 to TRBJ2-5; 8 bases map to TRBD1. CDR3 size: 15 residues. With V trimmed by 6 bases and J by 5 bases, 11 bases remained unmatched. The germline V gene has CDR1 SNHLY and CDR2 FYNNEI. This CDR3 reads CASRATGARWETQYF. The CDR3, as DNA: TGTGCCAGCAGGGCGACAGGGGCGCGTTGGGAGACCCAGTACTTC.

This chain joins TRBV13 and TRBJ2-6; 8 positions agree with TRBD1. Germline-derived CDR1 and CDR2 are PRHDT and FYEKMQ (reference sequence). The CDR3 extends over 16 amino acids. V lost 0 bases, J lost 3 bases, and 1 base stayed unmatched. This chain's CDR3 is CASSLGRGHGANVLTF. As DNA, the CDR3 is TGTGCCAGCAGCTTAGGCAGGGGGCATGGGGCCAACGTCCTGACTTTC. Using reference TRBV13 and TRBJ2-6 for the parts outside the CDR3, the full variable domain is AAGVIQSPRHLIKEKRETATLKCYPIPRHDTVYWYQQGPGQDPQFLISFYEKMQSDKGSIPDRFSAQQFSDYHSELNMSSLELGDSALYFCASSLGRGHGANVLTFGAGSRLTVL.

This sequence joins TRBV10-3 and TRBJ1-2; TRBD1 might be the D (6 bases). This CDR3 is built from 16 residues. CDR1 and CDR2 from the germline V gene are ENHRY and SYGVKD. Trimming removed 3 bases at V and 3 bases at J, with 17 bases between. The CDR3 spells CAISEGRGRLDYGYTF. The DNA for the CDR3 is TGTGCCATCAGTGAAGGCAGGGGTAGGTTGGACTATGGCTACACCTTC.

This chain connects TRBV12-3 or TRBV12-4 to TRBJ2-3, with TRBD1 identical over 7 bases. Trimming took 6 bases from V and 5 from J; bases not matched to a gene: 8. The CDR3 runs to 14 residues. The CDR3, as DNA: TGTGCCAGCAGCACGGACAGGCCAGTAGATACGCAGTATTTT. Translated: CASSTDRPVDTQYF.

This clonotype showed up many times. J is TRBJ1-6 and V is TRBV5-1; possible D gene TRBD1, 5 bases. CDR1 is SGHRS and CDR2 is YFSETQ in the germline V gene. This CDR3 is built from 16 residues. Between the trimmed V and J ends, which lost 4 bases and 7 bases, there was a span of 18 bases. CDR3 nucleotides: TGCGCCAGCAGCAGATGGACAAGCAGTTCAAATTCACCCCTCCACTTT. Translated, it gives CASSRWTSSSNSPLHF. Using reference TRBV5-1 and TRBJ1-6 for the parts outside the CDR3, the full variable domain is KAGVTQTPRYLIKTRGQQVTLSCSPISGHRSVSWYQQTPGQGLQFLFEYFSETQRNKGNFPGRFSGRQFSNSRSEMNVSTLELGDSALYLCASSRWTSSSNSPLHFGNGTRLTVT.

The genes are TRBV4-2 and TRBJ2-7, with unresolved D. Trimming shortened V by 0 bases and J by 2 bases, and 11 bases separated the two germline ends. CDR3 length: 15 amino acids. Germline V gives CDR1 LGHNA, CDR2 YNFKEQ. CDR3: CASSQDVQSPYEQYF. As DNA, the CDR3 is TGTGCCAGCAGCCAAGATGTTCAGAGTCCCTACGAGCAGTACTTC.

This clonotype occurred a few times. The chain carries TRBV12-3 or TRBV12-4 and TRBJ1-1; no clear D. Trimming took 6 bases from V and 9 from J, leaving 11 bases between them. This CDR3 contains 11 residues. The CDR3 nucleotides are TGTGCCAGCAGCCGAAACCTAAAAGCTTTCTTT. Protein product: CASSRNLKAFF.

The chain links TRBV6-5 to TRBJ1-2; 12 positions agree with TRBD1. The CDR3 spans 15 residues. Germline V gene lookup returns CDR1 MNHEY and CDR2 SVGAGI. V trimming: 4 bases; J trimming: 4 bases; junction bases outside the gene matches: 4. CDR3 in DNA: TGTGCCAGCAGTTCCGGGACAGGGGGCCTCTATGGCTACACCTTC. Amino acid sequence: CASSSGTGGLYGYTF.

This clonotype came up many times. The chain links TRBV10-2 to TRBJ1-3; possible D gene TRBD1, 5 bases. CDR3 length: 14 residues. V was shortened by 6 bases and J by 4 bases, with 13 bases between the two germline ends. CDR1 is WSHSY and CDR2 is SAAADI in the germline V gene. CDR3 region: CASRPQGIGNTIYF. CDR3 nucleotides: TGCGCCAGCAGGCCCCAGGGAATCGGAAACACCATATATTTT.

This clonotype was detected a few times. This chain uses TRBV4-1 with TRBJ2-7; TRBD1 matches at 8 bases. V was clipped by 3 bases and J by 2 bases; unmatched bases: 3. Germline V gene data show CDR1 as MGHRA and CDR2 as YSYEKL. The CDR3 consists of 14 residues. This CDR3 is CASSQGQDAYEQYF. CDR3 DNA: TGCGCCAGCAGCCAGGGACAGGACGCCTACGAGCAGTACTTC.

A few counts support this clonotype. The rearrangement links TRBV30 to TRBJ2-4, with 7 bases that match TRBD1. Trimming at V came to 3 bases and at J to 8 bases, leaving 10 bases not matched to a gene. Germline-derived CDR1 and CDR2 are GTSNPN and SVGIG (reference sequence). The CDR3 is 14 amino acids. The CDR3 here is CAWSSKGQGDIQYF. The DNA for the CDR3 is TGTGCCTGGAGCTCGAAGGGGCAGGGGGACATTCAGTACTTC.